These T cell receptor beta chains were read from a single sample in a study of early T cells in non-severe SARS-CoV-2 infection. TCRdb fed the 5' RACE reads into MiXCR, producing one record per CDR3 protein. In the table there are about 39,000 distinct CDR3 sequences, around 5.1% of which are singletons. This material consisted of whole blood, taken at baseline. The receptors shown here come from an adult who was a healthcare worker with PCR-confirmed SARS-CoV-2 infection or an uninfected control (not recorded which). Both conserved end residues are trimmed from each CDR3. The D gene is left open where the match is weak.

>TRBV21-1|TRBJ1-5|-
ASIDRDNNQPQH
>TRBV24-1|TRBJ2-3|TRBD1
ATSGFKGAHADTQY
>TRBV18|TRBJ2-3|-
ASSPAPDTQY
>TRBV12-3/TRBV12-4|TRBJ1-5|-
ASSLTGNQPQH
>TRBV7-4|TRBJ1-2|-
PSQLPPGYT
>TRBV6-5|TRBJ2-1|TRBD2
ASSYSMGTSGGALSEQF
>TRBV24-1|TRBJ2-1|-
ATSDFDTASYNEQF
>TRBV7-9|TRBJ2-3|TRBD1
ASSLGQGLGTDTQY
>TRBV7-2|TRBJ2-3|TRBD1
ASSRSGQGSGTQY
>TRBV20-1|TRBJ1-2|-
SARAGKYGYT